This TCR beta chain was recorded in a study of shared clonotypes between healthy human individuals. Study context: A couple of women and a few men aged 18 to 49 made up the donors.

TCRdb's table, derived via immunoSEQ multiplex PCR, lists solely in-frame clones and lacks some. The sample shows hundreds of thousands of clones, less than 98% of them seen only once. As to this clone: The antigen remains unidentified.

This CDR3 has 14 amino acids. Germline V gene lookup returns CDR1 SGHAT and CDR2 FQNNGV. V was shortened by 5 bases and J by 2 bases, with 11 bases between the two germline ends. Regarding the study as a whole: Non-shared clonotypes showed lower generation probabilities than clonotypes common to all four donors. In general, naive subsets displayed greater estimated richness than memory subsets did.

Sequencing was carried out using naive CD4+ T cells sorted from blood. Subset described: CD45RA+ positively selected. J is TRBJ2-3 and V is TRBV11-2; D remains unclear. The clonotype comes from a woman aged 25-40 years in good health. The CDR3 protein is CASSPSGHTDTQYF. The CDR3 nucleotides are TGTGCCAGCAGCCCGTCCGGGCACACAGATACGCAGTATTTT. Full variable domain (rest looked up from reference TRBV11-2 and TRBJ2-3): EAGVAQSPRYKIIEKRQSVAFWCNPISGHATLYWYQQILGQGPKLLIQFQNNGVVDDSQLPKDRFSAERLKGVDSTLKIQPAKLEDSAVYLCASSPSGHTDTQYFGPGTRLTVL.